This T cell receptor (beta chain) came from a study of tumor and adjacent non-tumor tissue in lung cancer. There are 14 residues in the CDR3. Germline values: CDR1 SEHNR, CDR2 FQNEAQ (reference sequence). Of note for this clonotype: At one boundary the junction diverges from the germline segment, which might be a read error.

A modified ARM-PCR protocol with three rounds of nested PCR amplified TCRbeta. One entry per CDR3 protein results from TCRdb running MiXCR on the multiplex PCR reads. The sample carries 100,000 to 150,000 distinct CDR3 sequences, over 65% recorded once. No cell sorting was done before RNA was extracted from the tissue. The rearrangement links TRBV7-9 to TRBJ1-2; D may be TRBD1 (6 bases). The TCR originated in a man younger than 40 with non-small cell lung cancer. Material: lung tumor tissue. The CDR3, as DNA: TGTGCCAGCAACTTAGAAATACAGGGCCATGGCTACATCTTC. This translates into CASNLEIQGHGYIF.